One T cell receptor beta chain is described in this entry. Its antigen is as yet unknown. This sample is part of a study of cytomegalovirus exposure and HLA in healthy donors. Study outcomes and limitations: Serostatus for CMV was the only available immune exposure information. There were a few CMV-associated chains whose specificity for CMV antigens was confirmed in vitro. Later analysis identified several of the most significant clusters that appeared linked to common viral pathogens. The majority of TCR sequences were rare, yet some public TCRs appeared in many donors.

The CDR3 is 16 residues long. The trim removed 0 bases at V and 6 bases at J, leaving 6 bases unmatched. Germline lookup yields CDR1 SQVTM and CDR2 ANQGSEA. This PCR relied on a set of 60 Vbeta primers and 13 Jbeta primers. Profiled with immunoSEQ multiplex PCR; TCRdb holds only in-frame clones, not every one. This sample has around 130,000 clones, with about 80% found just once. This TCR derives from a woman between 35 and 50 years old in good health and CMV-seronegative. This sequence joins TRBV29-1 and TRBJ2-3, with 13 bases that match TRBD2. Sequencing was carried out using PBMCs. The CDR3 sequence: CSVEDPTSGRSDTQYF. The CDR3 coding sequence is TGCAGCGTTGAAGATCCGACTAGCGGGAGGAGTGATACGCAGTATTTT.